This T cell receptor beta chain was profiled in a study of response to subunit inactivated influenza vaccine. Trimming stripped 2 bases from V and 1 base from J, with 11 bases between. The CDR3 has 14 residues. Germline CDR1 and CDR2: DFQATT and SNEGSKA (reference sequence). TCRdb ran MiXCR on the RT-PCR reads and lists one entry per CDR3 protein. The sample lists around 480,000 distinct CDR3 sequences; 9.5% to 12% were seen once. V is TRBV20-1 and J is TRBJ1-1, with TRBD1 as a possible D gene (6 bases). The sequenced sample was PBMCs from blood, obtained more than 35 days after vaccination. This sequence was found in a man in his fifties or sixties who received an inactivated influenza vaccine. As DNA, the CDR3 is TGCAGTGCTAGATTGGGACATCCGAACACTGAAGCTTTCTTT. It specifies CSARLGHPNTEAFF.